This is a list of T cell receptor beta chains from one sample in a study of cytomegalovirus exposure and HLA in healthy donors. This table comes from immunoSEQ multiplex PCR, and its TCRdb copy is limited to in-frame clones, with some not included. Here the sample spans roughly 200,000 clones, around 75% being singletons. Sample: PBMCs. These receptors originate from a female donor in good health and CMV-seronegative. Each CDR3 is given without its conserved first and last residue.

v_call: TRBV27
j_call: TRBJ2-2
cdr3_aa: ASSLGGPDTGELF

v_call: TRBV5-8
j_call: TRBJ1-6
cdr3_aa: ASSGGTSYNSPLH

v_call: TRBV27
j_call: TRBJ2-7
cdr3_aa: ASSLIAGGPGEQY

v_call: TRBV11-2
j_call: TRBJ1-1
cdr3_aa: ASSLGQGAPVGAF

v_call: TRBV19
j_call: TRBJ1-6
cdr3_aa: ASSKGNRQGLGSPLH

v_call: TRBV28
j_call: TRBJ1-1
cdr3_aa: ASPPNTGGAGTEAF

v_call: TRBV5-1
j_call: TRBJ2-3
cdr3_aa: ASTTSGGPDTQY

v_call: TRBV28
j_call: TRBJ1-4
cdr3_aa: ASRGQGEGSGEKLF

v_call: TRBV27
j_call: TRBJ2-1
cdr3_aa: ASSPESGTGSFINEQF

v_call: TRBV7-3
j_call: TRBJ2-1
cdr3_aa: ASSLRRASDGYEQF

v_call: TRBV5-6
j_call: TRBJ2-3
cdr3_aa: ASRAGFALAGYDTQY

v_call: TRBV19
j_call: TRBJ1-1
cdr3_aa: ASSMDPGSDTEAF

v_call: TRBV28
j_call: TRBJ1-2
cdr3_aa: ASSWDRAYGYT

v_call: TRBV28
j_call: TRBJ2-2
cdr3_aa: ATTSRKGRVTGELF

v_call: TRBV9
j_call: TRBJ1-5
cdr3_aa: ASSVGWGDQPQH

v_call: TRBV15
j_call: TRBJ1-6
cdr3_aa: ATSRDRRNSPLH

v_call: TRBV5-1
j_call: TRBJ1-4
cdr3_aa: ASSSRGGGEKLF

v_call: TRBV7-9
j_call: TRBJ2-7
cdr3_aa: SSSSQDSPRYEQY

v_call: TRBV6-6
j_call: TRBJ2-1
cdr3_aa: ASRKETGNPNNEQF

v_call: TRBV28
j_call: TRBJ1-2
cdr3_aa: ASSPYPDRTYGYT

v_call: TRBV19
j_call: TRBJ1-2
cdr3_aa: ASIPGQGVGGYT

v_call: TRBV29-1
j_call: TRBJ2-5
cdr3_aa: SVFGTGPPGETQY

v_call: TRBV28
j_call: TRBJ2-7
cdr3_aa: ASSTDETGDEQY

v_call: TRBV28
j_call: TRBJ2-3
cdr3_aa: ASTLTDTQY

v_call: TRBV29-1
j_call: TRBJ2-7
cdr3_aa: SAHPEGSYEQY

v_call: TRBV27
j_call: TRBJ2-3
cdr3_aa: ASSSLAGVGADTQY